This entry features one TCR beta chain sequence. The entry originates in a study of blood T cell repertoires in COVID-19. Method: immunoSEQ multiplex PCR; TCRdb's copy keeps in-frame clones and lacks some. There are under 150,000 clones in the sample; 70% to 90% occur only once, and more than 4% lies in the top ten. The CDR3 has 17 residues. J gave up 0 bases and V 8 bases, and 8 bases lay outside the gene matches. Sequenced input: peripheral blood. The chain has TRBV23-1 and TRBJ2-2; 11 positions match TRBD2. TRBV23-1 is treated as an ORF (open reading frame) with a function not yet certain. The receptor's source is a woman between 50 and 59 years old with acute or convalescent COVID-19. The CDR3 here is CASARTSGQANTGELFF. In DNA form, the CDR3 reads TGCGCCAGCGCCAGGACTAGCGGGCAAGCGAACACCGGGGAGCTGTTTTTT.